The T cell receptor (beta chain) under discussion was sequenced for a study of blood T cell repertoires in COVID-19. Study-wide context: Two negative PCRs, clearance, or symptom resolution characterized the recovered Cohort 3 donors. Acute and convalescent COVID-19 specimens originated in the United States, Italy and Spain.

Per the original methods: Reference gene primers were amplified, and this amplification served to estimate nucleated cell counts. Sequenced by immunoSEQ multiplex PCR; TCRdb stores in-frame clones only, minus some. Clone size and V and J calls were adopted from that table, with D and trimming inferred from the DNA. In the table there are fewer than 250,000 clones, about nine tenths of which are singletons. Participants had their cohort set by participant-reported clinical history. From germline, CDR1 is SEHNR and CDR2 FQNEAQ (reference sequence). V dropped 3 bases and J dropped 6 bases, with 17 bases sitting between them. The CDR3 runs 15 residues.

The sequence was obtained from a young man in a cohort exposed to, infected with or recovered from COVID-19 (not recorded which). The chain combines TRBV7-9 with TRBJ1-2, with D perhaps matching TRBD1 (6 bases). Sequences were obtained from PBMCs or T cells enriched from blood (not recorded which). The CDR3 is CASSFQGFGTNGYTF. In nucleotides, the CDR3 is TGTGCCAGCAGCTTTCAGGGGTTCGGTACGAATGGCTACACCTTC.